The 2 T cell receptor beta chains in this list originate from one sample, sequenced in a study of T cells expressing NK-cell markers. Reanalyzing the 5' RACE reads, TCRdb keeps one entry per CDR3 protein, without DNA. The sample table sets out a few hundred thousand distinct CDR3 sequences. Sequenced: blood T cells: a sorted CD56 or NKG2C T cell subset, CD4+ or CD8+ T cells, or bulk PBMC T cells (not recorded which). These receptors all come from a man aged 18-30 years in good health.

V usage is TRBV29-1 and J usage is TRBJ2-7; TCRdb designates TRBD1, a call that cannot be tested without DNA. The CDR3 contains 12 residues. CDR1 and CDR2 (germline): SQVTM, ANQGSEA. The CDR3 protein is CSVMDRVVEQYF.

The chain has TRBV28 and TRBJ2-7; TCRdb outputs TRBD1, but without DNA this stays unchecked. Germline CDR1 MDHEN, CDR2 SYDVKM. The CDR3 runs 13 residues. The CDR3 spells CASSFRGRPEQYF.